This TCR beta chain originates from a study of CD8 T cells in Susac syndrome. Peripheral blood CD8+ and CD4+ T cells were profiled by TCR beta sequencing. The CDR3 runs 15 residues. Germline CDR1 and CDR2: SGHDT and YYEEEE. V lost 0 bases and J lost 13, with 22 bases in between. Random hexamers primed reverse transcription of 0.5 to 1 ug RNA. TCRdb recomputed calls from the immunoSEQ multiplex PCR reads with MiXCR, one row per CDR3 protein. Among fewer than 350,000 distinct CDR3 sequences listed, 92% were seen once. The clonotype originates from a human donor with multiple sclerosis. The rearrangement uses TRBV5-6 and TRBJ1-2; possibly TRBD1 for D (5 bases). The source material was CD4+ T cells from PBMCs. CDR3 bases: TGTGCCAGCAGCTTGGGGTTCGGGACCACCCACCCGGGCACCTTC. Its translation is CASSLGFGTTHPGTF.